Shown below are 5 T cell receptor beta chains from a single sample sequenced in a study of CXCR3-negative and CXCR3-positive naive CD8 T cells. Whole-study findings and limits: In CXCR3-positive naive cells, the TRB CDR3s were more hydrophobic than in CXCR3-negative naive cells.

Their cognate antigens are unknown. The libraries of TRB cDNA were constructed through 5' RACE using UMI labels. TCRdb reprocessed the 5' RACE reads and reports one entry per CDR3 protein, with no DNA. The ten most abundant clones cover roughly 0.39% of a sample with 100,000 to 150,000 distinct CDR3 sequences. Sequencing input: naive CXCR3+ CD8+ T cells from blood. Subset denoted: CD45RO-CCR7+CD27+CD95- naive CD8+ T cells expressing CXCR3 (TNR3+). All receptors come from a human donor in good health. Some clones in this sample may be carry-over from other donors' samples.

J is TRBJ1-2 and V is TRBV29-1; TCRdb's assignment of TRBD1 cannot be checked, as there is no DNA. The CDR3 is 15 residues long. Germline loops: CDR1 SQVTM, CDR2 ANQGSEA. The CDR3 sequence: CSAKGQANNLAGYTF.

The CDR3 loop reads CASSFGGTQETQYF. The chain joins TRBV11-2 to TRBJ2-5. CDR3 size: 14 residues. Germline assignment: CDR1 SGHAT and CDR2 FQNNGV.

V is TRBV12-3 or TRBV12-4 and J is TRBJ2-5; TCRdb outputs TRBD2, but without DNA this stays unchecked. This CDR3 comprises 13 residues. The CDR3 here is CASSLGSGETQYF.

CDR3 region: CASSLRSPYSNQPQHF. The chain couples TRBV5-8 to TRBJ1-5. The CDR3 has 16 residues. The germline V gene has CDR1 SGHTS and CDR2 YDEGEE.

J is TRBJ1-1 and V is TRBV3-1. This CDR3 is built from 13 residues. Germline CDR1 is LGHDT and CDR2 is YNNKEL (reference sequence). This CDR3 is CAGSPTVNTEAFF.